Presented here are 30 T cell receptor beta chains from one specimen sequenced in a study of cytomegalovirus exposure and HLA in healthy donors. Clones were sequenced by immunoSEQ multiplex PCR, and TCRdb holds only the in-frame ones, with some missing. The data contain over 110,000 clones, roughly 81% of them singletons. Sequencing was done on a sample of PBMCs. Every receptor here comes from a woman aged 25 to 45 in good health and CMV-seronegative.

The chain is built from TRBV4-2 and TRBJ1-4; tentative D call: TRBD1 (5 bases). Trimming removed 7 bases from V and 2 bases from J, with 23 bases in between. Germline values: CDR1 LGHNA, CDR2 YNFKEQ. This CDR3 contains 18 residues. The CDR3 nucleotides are TGTGCCAGCACCCACGGGGGAAACCCAGACGGGACTAATGAAAAACTGTTTTTT. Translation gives CASTHGGNPDGTNEKLFF.

The CDR3 protein is CASSPPGGGGAHEQFF. CDR3 coding DNA: TGTGCCAGCTCACCCCCTGGTGGCGGGGGGGCACATGAGCAGTTCTTC. V is TRBV18 and J is TRBJ2-1, with 9 nucleotides matching TRBD2. V gave up 3 bases and J gave up 8 bases; unmatched junction bases: 11. Germline loops: CDR1 KGHSH, CDR2 LQKENI. There are 16 residues in the CDR3.

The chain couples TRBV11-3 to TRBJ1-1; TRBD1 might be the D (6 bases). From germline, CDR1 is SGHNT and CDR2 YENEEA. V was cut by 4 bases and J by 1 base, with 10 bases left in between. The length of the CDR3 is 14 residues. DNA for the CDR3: TGTGCCAGCAGCTCGGGGGGCGCGAACACTGAAGCTTTCTTT. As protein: CASSSGGANTEAFF.

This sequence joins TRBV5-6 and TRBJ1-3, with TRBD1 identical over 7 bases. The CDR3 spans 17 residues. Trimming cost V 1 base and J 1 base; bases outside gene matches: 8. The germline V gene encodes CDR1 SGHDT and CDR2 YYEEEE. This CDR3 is CASSLLKGGRSGNTIYF. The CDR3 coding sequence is TGTGCCAGCAGCTTGTTAAAAGGGGGCAGATCTGGAAACACCATATATTTT.

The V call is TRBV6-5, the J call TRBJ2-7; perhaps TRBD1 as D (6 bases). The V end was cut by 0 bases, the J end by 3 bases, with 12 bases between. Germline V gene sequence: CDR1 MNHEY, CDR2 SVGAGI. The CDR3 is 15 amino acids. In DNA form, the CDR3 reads TGTGCCAGCAGTTACTCATCCAGGGGAATCTACGAGCAGTACTTC. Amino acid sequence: CASSYSSRGIYEQYF.

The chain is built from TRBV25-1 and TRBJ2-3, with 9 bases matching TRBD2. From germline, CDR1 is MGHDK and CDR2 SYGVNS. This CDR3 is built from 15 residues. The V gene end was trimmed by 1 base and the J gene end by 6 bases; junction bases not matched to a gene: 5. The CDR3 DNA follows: TGTGCCAGCAGTGAATTCGCGGGGGGGAGGGATACGCAGTATTTT. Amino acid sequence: CASSEFAGGRDTQYF.

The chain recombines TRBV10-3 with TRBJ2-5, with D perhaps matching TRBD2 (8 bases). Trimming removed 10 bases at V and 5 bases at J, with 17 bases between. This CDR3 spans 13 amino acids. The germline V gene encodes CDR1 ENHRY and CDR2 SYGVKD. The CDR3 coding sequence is TGTGCCACCGGGAGGGGGCCCGGGGAGACCCAGTACTTC. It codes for CATGRGPGETQYF.

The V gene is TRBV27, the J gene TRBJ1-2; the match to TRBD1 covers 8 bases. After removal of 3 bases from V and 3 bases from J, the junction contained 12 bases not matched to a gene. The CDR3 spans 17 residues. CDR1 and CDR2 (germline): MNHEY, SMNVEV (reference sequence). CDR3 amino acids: CASSFSAGGVVHYGYTF. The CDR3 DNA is TGTGCCAGCAGTTTCTCGGCAGGGGGCGTCGTACACTATGGCTACACCTTC.

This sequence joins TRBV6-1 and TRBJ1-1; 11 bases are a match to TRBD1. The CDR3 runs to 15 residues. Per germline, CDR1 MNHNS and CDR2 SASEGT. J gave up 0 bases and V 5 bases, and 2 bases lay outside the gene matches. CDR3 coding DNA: TGTGCCAGCAGTTGGACAGGGGGCATGAACACTGAAGCTTTCTTT. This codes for CASSWTGGMNTEAFF.

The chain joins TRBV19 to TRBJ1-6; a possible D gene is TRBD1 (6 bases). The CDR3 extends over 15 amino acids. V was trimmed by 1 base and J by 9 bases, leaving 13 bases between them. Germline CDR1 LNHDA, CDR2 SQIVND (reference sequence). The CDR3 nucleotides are TGTGCCAGTAGTATAGCTAACAGGGATGGTTCACCCCTCCACTTT. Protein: CASSIANRDGSPLHF.

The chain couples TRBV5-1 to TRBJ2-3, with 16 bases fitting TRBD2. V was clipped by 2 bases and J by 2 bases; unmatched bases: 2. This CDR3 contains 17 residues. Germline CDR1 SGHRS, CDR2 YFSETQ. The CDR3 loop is CASSFGTSGGATDTQYF. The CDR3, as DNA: TGCGCCAGCAGCTTTGGGACTAGCGGGGGGGCCACAGATACGCAGTATTTT.

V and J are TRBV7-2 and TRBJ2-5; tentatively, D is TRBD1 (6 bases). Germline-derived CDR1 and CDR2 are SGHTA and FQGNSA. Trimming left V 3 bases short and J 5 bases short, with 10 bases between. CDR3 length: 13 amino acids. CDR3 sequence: CASSFDRLETQYF. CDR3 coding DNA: TGTGCCAGCAGCTTCGACAGGTTGGAGACCCAGTACTTC.

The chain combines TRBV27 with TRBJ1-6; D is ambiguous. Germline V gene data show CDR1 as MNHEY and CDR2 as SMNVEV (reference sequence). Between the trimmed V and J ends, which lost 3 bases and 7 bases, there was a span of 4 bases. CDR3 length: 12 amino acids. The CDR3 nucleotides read TGTGCCAGCAGTTTCTCCAATTCACCCCTCCACTTT. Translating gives CASSFSNSPLHF.

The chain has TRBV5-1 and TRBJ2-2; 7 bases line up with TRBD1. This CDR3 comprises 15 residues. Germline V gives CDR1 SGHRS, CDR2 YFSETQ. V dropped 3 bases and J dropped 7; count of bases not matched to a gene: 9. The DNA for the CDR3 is TGCGCCAGCAGCTCCGGGACAGCGGTAGGCGGGGAGCTGTTTTTT. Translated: CASSSGTAVGGELFF. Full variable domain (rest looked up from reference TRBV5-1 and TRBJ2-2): KAGVTQTPRYLIKTRGQQVTLSCSPISGHRSVSWYQQTPGQGLQFLFEYFSETQRNKGNFPGRFSGRQFSNSRSEMNVSTLELGDSALYLCASSSGTAVGGELFFGEGSRLTVL.

Here the CDR3 reads CASTGTVSFSYEQYF. The CDR3 coding sequence is TGTGCCAGCACGGGGACAGTTTCATTCTCCTACGAGCAGTACTTC. The V call is TRBV28, the J call TRBJ2-7; 7 bases align to TRBD1. The V and J ends lost 7 bases and 0 bases, in that order; junction bases with no gene match: 9. Germline V CDR1 and CDR2: MDHEN, SYDVKM. This CDR3 has 15 amino acids.

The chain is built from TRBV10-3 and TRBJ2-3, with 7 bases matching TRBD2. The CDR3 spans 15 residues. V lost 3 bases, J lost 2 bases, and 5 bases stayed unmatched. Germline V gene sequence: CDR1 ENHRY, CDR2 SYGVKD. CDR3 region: CAISESAGTTDTQYF. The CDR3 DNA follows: TGTGCCATCAGTGAATCAGCGGGGACCACAGATACGCAGTATTTT.

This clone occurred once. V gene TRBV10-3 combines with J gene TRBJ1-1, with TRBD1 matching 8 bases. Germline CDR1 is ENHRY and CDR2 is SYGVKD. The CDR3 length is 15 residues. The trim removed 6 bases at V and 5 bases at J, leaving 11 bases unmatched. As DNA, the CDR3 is TGTGCCATCAGGGGACAGGATTCGGCGAGAACTGAAGCTTTCTTT. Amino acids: CAIRGQDSARTEAFF.

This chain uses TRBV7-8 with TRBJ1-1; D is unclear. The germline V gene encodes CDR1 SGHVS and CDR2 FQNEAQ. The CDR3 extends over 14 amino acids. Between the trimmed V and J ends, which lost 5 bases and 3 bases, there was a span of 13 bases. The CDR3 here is CASSVRAVDTEAFF. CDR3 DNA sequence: TGTGCCAGCAGCGTGAGGGCCGTGGACACTGAAGCTTTCTTT.

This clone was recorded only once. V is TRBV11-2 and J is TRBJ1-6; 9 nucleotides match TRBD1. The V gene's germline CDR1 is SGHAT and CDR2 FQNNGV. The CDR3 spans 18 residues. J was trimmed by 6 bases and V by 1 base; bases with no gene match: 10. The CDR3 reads CASSLALGTGLLNSPLHF. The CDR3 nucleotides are TGTGCCAGCAGCTTAGCCCTCGGGACAGGGCTTCTTAATTCACCCCTCCACTTT. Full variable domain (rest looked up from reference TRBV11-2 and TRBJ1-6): EAGVAQSPRYKIIEKRQSVAFWCNPISGHATLYWYQQILGQGPKLLIQFQNNGVVDDSQLPKDRFSAERLKGVDSTLKIQPAKLEDSAVYLCASSLALGTGLLNSPLHFGNGTRLTVT.

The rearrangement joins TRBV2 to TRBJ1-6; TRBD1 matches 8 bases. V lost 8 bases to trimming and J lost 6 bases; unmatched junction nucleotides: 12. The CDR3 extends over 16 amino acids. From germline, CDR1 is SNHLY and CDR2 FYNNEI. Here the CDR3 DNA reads TGTGCCAGCGGTCCCGGGACAGGACGTGGTAATTCACCCCTCCACTTT. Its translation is CASGPGTGRGNSPLHF. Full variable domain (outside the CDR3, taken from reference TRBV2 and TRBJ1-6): EPEVTQTPSHQVTQMGQEVILRCVPISNHLYFYWYRQILGQKVEFLVSFYNNEISEKSEIFDDQFSVERPDGSNFTLKIRSTKLEDSAMYFCASGPGTGRGNSPLHFGNGTRLTVT.

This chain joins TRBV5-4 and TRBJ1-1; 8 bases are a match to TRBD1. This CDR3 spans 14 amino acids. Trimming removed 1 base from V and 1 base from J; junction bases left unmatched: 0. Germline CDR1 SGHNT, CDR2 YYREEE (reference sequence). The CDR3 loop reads CASSLQGANTEAFF. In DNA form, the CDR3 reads TGTGCCAGCAGCTTGCAGGGGGCGAACACTGAAGCTTTCTTT. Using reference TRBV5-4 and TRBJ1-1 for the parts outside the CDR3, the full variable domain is ETGVTQSPTHLIKTRGQQVTLRCSSQSGHNTVSWYQQALGQGPQFIFQYYREEENGRGNFPPRFSGLQFPNYSSELNVNALELDDSALYLCASSLQGANTEAFFGQGTRLTVV.

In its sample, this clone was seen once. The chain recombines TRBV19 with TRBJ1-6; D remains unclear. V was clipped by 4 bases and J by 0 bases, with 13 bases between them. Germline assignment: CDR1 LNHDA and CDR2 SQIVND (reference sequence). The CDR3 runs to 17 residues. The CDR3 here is CASSTRLSTSYNSPLHF. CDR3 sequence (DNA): TGTGCCAGTAGTACAAGACTGAGTACCTCCTATAATTCACCCCTCCACTTT.

The DNA of the CDR3 is TGTGCCAGCAGCGTAGGTGAGGGAAGACACGAGCAGTACTTC. It is translated as CASSVGEGRHEQYF. The rearrangement links TRBV9 to TRBJ2-7; TRBD2 might be the D (5 bases). The V gene lost 0 bases and the J gene lost 5 bases, with 12 bases spanning the gap. The CDR3 totals 14 residues. The germline gives CDR1 SGDLS, CDR2 YYNGEE.

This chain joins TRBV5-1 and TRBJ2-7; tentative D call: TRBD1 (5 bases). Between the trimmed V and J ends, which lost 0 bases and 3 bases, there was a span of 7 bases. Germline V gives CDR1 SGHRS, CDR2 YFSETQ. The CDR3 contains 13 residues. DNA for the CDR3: TGCGCCAGCAGCTTGGCCGGACACTACGAGCAGTACTTC. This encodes CASSLAGHYEQYF. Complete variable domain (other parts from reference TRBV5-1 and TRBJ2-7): KAGVTQTPRYLIKTRGQQVTLSCSPISGHRSVSWYQQTPGQGLQFLFEYFSETQRNKGNFPGRFSGRQFSNSRSEMNVSTLELGDSALYLCASSLAGHYEQYFGPGTRLTVT.

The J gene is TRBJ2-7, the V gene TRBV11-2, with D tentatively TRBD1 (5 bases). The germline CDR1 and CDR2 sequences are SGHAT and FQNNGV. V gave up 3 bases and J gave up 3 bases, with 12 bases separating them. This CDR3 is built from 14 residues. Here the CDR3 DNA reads TGTGCCAGCAGCTTTTTTCAGGGCCACTACGAGCAGTACTTC. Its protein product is CASSFFQGHYEQYF.

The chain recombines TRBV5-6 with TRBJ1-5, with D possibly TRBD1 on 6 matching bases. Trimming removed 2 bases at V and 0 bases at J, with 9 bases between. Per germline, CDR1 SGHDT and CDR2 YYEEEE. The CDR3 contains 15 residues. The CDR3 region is CASSLRGGSNQPQHF. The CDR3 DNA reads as TGTGCCAGCAGCTTACGAGGGGGTAGCAATCAGCCCCAGCATTTT.

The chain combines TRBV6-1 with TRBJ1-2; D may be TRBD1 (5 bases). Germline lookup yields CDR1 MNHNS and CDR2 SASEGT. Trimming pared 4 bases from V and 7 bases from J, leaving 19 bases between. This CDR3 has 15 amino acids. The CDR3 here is CASSAGPGSGGGYTF. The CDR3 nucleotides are TGTGCCAGCAGTGCGGGGCCGGGCTCGGGGGGTGGCTACACCTTC.

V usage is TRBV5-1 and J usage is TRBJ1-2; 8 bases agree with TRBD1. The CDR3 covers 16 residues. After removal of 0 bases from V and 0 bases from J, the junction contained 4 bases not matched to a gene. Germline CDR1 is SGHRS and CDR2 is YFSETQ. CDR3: CASSLAGQGPNYGYTF. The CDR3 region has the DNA TGCGCCAGCAGCTTGGCTGGACAGGGACCTAACTATGGCTACACCTTC.

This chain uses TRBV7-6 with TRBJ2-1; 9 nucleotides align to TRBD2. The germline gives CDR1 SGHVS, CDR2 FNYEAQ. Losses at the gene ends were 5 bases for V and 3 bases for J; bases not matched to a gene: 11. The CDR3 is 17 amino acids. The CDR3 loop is CASSRLTSGGVYNEQFF. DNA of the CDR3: TGTGCCAGCAGCCGGTTGACTAGCGGCGGGGTCTACAATGAGCAGTTCTTC. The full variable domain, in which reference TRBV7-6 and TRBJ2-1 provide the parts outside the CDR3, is GAGVSQSPRYKVTKRGQDVALRCDPISGHVSLYWYRQALGQGPEFLTYFNYEAQQDKSGLPNDRFSAERPEGSISTLTIQRTEQRDSAMYRCASSRLTSGGVYNEQFFGPGTRLTVL.

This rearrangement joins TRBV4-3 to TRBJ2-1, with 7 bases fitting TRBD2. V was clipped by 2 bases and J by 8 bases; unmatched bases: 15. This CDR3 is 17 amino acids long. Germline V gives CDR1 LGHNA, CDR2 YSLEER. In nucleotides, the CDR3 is TGCGCCAGCAGCCAACTTAGACCGGCGCGGGGGTGGGATGAGCAGTTCTTC. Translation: CASSQLRPARGWDEQFF.